This T cell receptor (beta chain) was observed in a study of blood T cells in healthy people across ages. The CDR3 has 18 residues. Germline assignment: CDR1 DFQATT and CDR2 SNEGSKA (reference sequence). Trimming left V 5 bases short and J 0 bases short, with 24 bases between. General observations from the study: Naive T cell percentage showed a strong correlation with the diversity of TCR beta. Older age coincided with a roughly linear decline in TCR beta diversity per million T cells.

A second PCR, run for about 7 to 12 cycles, used a sample-barcoded 5' primer plus a J-beta primer mix. Through a template-switch adaptor with 12 random nucleotides, each cDNA molecule received a tag. TCRdb ran MiXCR on the 5' RACE reads and lists one entry per CDR3 protein. This repertoire shows 600,000 to 850,000 distinct CDR3 sequences, about 40% found once; its top ten account for about 20%. Notes on this clonotype: Antigen unknown.

The chain employs TRBV20-1 and TRBJ2-3; D gene ambiguous. The clonotype comes from a woman aged 55-70 years in good health. Sequencing used blood. The CDR3 DNA follows: TGCAGTGCTGCACCACGACATAAACCCCAATCTAGCACAGATACGCAGTATTTT. This translates into CSAAPRHKPQSSTDTQYF.